Shown below are 19 T cell receptor beta chains from a single sample sequenced in a study of cytomegalovirus exposure and HLA in healthy donors. Sequencing used immunoSEQ multiplex PCR; TCRdb keeps in-frame clones, though not all of them. The table records 100,000 to 150,000 clones, about nine tenths of them present only once. The sample consisted of PBMCs. The origin of the receptors is a young woman in good health and CMV-seronegative.

The J gene is TRBJ1-1, the V gene TRBV29-1, with TRBD1 as a possible D gene (5 bases). Trimming removed 6 bases from V and 0 bases from J, with 14 bases in between. Germline V gives CDR1 SQVTM, CDR2 ANQGSEA. The CDR3 is made up of 14 amino acids. This chain's CDR3 is CSVGDSTMNTEAFF. The CDR3 DNA follows: TGCAGCGTAGGGGACTCAACCATGAACACTGAAGCTTTCTTT.

This clone has just one count. The V and J genes are TRBV27 and TRBJ2-5; a weak D match, TRBD2 (6 bases). Trimming removed 3 bases at V and 2 bases at J, with 19 bases between. This CDR3 spans 17 amino acids. Germline V gene data show CDR1 as MNHEY and CDR2 as SMNVEV (reference sequence). CDR3 coding DNA: TGTGCCAGCAGTTTGGTCTGGGGGGTTACGATACAAGAGACCCAGTACTTC. Its translation is CASSLVWGVTIQETQYF.

The chain links TRBV19 to TRBJ2-2; TRBD2 is a possible D gene (6 bases). Trimming pared 7 bases from V and 0 bases from J, leaving 15 bases between. The CDR3 has 16 residues. CDR1 LNHDA and CDR2 SQIVND come from the germline V gene (reference sequence). The CDR3 nucleotides read TGTGCCAGTAATTGGCGGGACGGACCGAACACCGGGGAGCTGTTTTTT. Its protein is CASNWRDGPNTGELFF.

The chain recombines TRBV29-1 with TRBJ1-2; the D is unclear. Germline V gene lookup returns CDR1 SQVTM and CDR2 ANQGSEA. Trimming took off 4 bases at V and 3 bases at J, with 9 bases between the two ends. The CDR3 consists of 12 residues. CDR3 sequence (DNA): TGCAGCGTTGCGAGAAGCGACTATGGCTACACCTTC. It specifies CSVARSDYGYTF.

The rearrangement uses TRBV28 and TRBJ2-5, with 8 bases identical to TRBD1. J lost 1 base, V lost 5 bases, and 12 bases had no gene match. This CDR3 comprises 17 residues. Looked up from germline, CDR1 is MDHEN and CDR2 is SYDVKM. The CDR3 here is CASSPTPGQDSQETQYF. CDR3 in DNA: TGTGCCAGCAGTCCTACGCCGGGACAGGATAGCCAAGAGACCCAGTACTTC. Full variable domain (missing parts from reference TRBV28 and TRBJ2-5): DVKVTQSSRYLVKRTGEKVFLECVQDMDHENMFWYRQDPGLGLRLIYFSYDVKMKEKGDIPEGYSVSREKKERFSLILESASTNQTSMYLCASSPTPGQDSQETQYFGPGTRLLVL.

This clone has only a few counts. The rearrangement uses TRBV6-5 and TRBJ1-2; 9 positions match TRBD1. The CDR3 loop spans 15 amino acids. The V and J ends lost 8 bases and 4 bases, in that order; junction bases with no gene match: 11. CDR1 and CDR2 from the germline V gene are MNHEY and SVGAGI. This CDR3 is CASATGTGTGYGYTF. In nucleotides, the CDR3 is TGTGCCAGCGCGACCGGGACAGGGACTGGCTATGGCTACACCTTC.

This clone was seen once. The J gene is TRBJ2-7, the V gene TRBV13; 10 bases match TRBD1. Germline values: CDR1 PRHDT, CDR2 FYEKMQ (reference sequence). The CDR3 consists of 14 residues. J lost 4 bases, V lost 3 bases, and 3 bases had no gene match. The CDR3 coding sequence is TGTGCCAGCAGCTTCCGGACAGGGGGGTACGAGCAGTACTTC. Protein sequence: CASSFRTGGYEQYF.

The chain uses TRBV19 and TRBJ2-7; 7 positions agree with TRBD1. Trimming took 4 bases from V and 0 from J; bases not matched to a gene: 9. The CDR3 extends over 16 amino acids. Germline V gene lookup returns CDR1 LNHDA and CDR2 SQIVND (reference sequence). The CDR3 DNA follows: TGTGCCAGTAGTACAGCCGGGACAGACAGCTCCTACGAGCAGTACTTC. Protein: CASSTAGTDSSYEQYF. The variable domain in full, completed from reference TRBV19 and TRBJ2-7, reads DGGITQSPKYLFRKEGQNVTLSCEQNLNHDAMYWYRQDPGQGLRLIYYSQIVNDFQKGDIAEGYSVSREKKESFPLTVTSAQKNPTAFYLCASSTAGTDSSYEQYFGPGTRLTVT.

Worth noting for this clone: Relative to the germline gene, one junction end is altered; a read error may explain this. This chain links TRBV7-7 with TRBJ2-3, with 10 bases fitting TRBD1. This CDR3 has 14 amino acids. The V gene's germline CDR1 is SSHAT and CDR2 FNYEAQ (reference sequence). CDR3 coding DNA: TGTGCTAGCAGCTTGGACAGGGGGACGGATACGCAGTATTTT. This sequence encodes CASSLDRGTDTQYF.

The V call is TRBV7-8, the J call TRBJ1-5, with 8 bases identical to TRBD1. Germline CDR1 and CDR2: SGHVS and FQNEAQ. The CDR3 has 15 amino acids. Germline trimming cut 5 bases from V and 2 bases from J; bases unmatched to any gene: 5. The CDR3 here is CASSPTTGGNQPQHF. CDR3 DNA sequence: TGTGCCAGCAGCCCGACGACAGGGGGCAATCAGCCCCAGCATTTT.

This clone was observed a handful of times. The rearrangement joins TRBV30 to TRBJ1-1; D ambiguous. The CDR3 covers 11 residues. V shed 0 bases and J shed 12 bases, with 11 bases lying between them. CDR1 GTSNPN and CDR2 SVGIG come from the germline V gene (reference sequence). The CDR3 protein is CAWSVWAWTFF. The CDR3 DNA sequence: TGTGCCTGGAGTGTGTGGGCCTGGACTTTCTTT.

The CDR3 nucleotides read TGTGCCAGCAGTCCGACAGGGGGGGAGACCCAGTACTTC. Translating gives CASSPTGGETQYF. The chain is built from TRBV27 and TRBJ2-5, with TRBD1 matching 9 bases. Germline loops: CDR1 MNHEY, CDR2 SMNVEV (reference sequence). J was trimmed by 5 bases and V by 5 bases; bases with no gene match: 3. The length of the CDR3 is 13 residues.

The J gene is TRBJ2-7, the V gene TRBV12-2; TRBD2 reflects the table's D call only, with no check against the DNA. TRBV12-2 is assigned pseudogene status. The CDR3 is 16 amino acids. This chain's CDR3 is CASRLHYGRHTYEQYF. In DNA form, the CDR3 reads TGTGCAAGTCGCCTGCACTACGGGAGGCACACCTACGAGCAGTACTTC.

A single count supports this clone. This rearrangement joins TRBV30 to TRBJ1-2; 10 bases are a match to TRBD1. CDR1 and CDR2 (germline): GTSNPN, SVGIG (reference sequence). The CDR3 consists of 14 residues. V dropped 3 bases and J dropped 8; count of bases not matched to a gene: 9. This CDR3 reads CAWSIQTGGVGYTF. CDR3 DNA sequence: TGTGCCTGGAGCATCCAGACAGGGGGCGTGGGCTACACCTTC. Combining the CDR3 with reference TRBV30 and TRBJ1-2 gives the whole variable domain SQTIHQWPATLVQPVGSPLSLECTVEGTSNPNLYWYRQAAGRGLQLLFYSVGIGQISSEVPQNLSASRPQDRQFILSSKKLLLSDSGFYLCAWSIQTGGVGYTFGSGTRLTVV.

The V call is TRBV10-2, the J call TRBJ1-4; D is ambiguous. CDR1 is WSHSY and CDR2 is SAAADI in the germline V gene. Trimming took off 3 bases at V and 5 bases at J, with 13 bases between the two ends. The CDR3 totals 15 residues. The CDR3 loop reads CASSEHKRENEKLFF. CDR3 DNA: TGCGCCAGCAGTGAACACAAGCGAGAAAATGAAAAACTGTTTTTT.

The CDR3, as DNA: TGTGCCAGCAGTACCAAGTCAGGGGACTATGGCTACACCTTC. Amino acid sequence: CASSTKSGDYGYTF. The chain combines TRBV27 with TRBJ1-2; tentative D call: TRBD1 (6 bases). Deletions cut 5 bases from V and 3 bases from J, with 13 bases between. The V gene's germline CDR1 is MNHEY and CDR2 SMNVEV (reference sequence). The CDR3 loop spans 14 amino acids.

The chain combines TRBV9 with TRBJ2-5; 7 bases agree with TRBD2. The CDR3 is 14 residues long. V gave up 2 bases and J gave up 4 bases; unmatched junction bases: 5. Germline V gene data show CDR1 as SGDLS and CDR2 as YYNGEE. In nucleotides, the CDR3 is TGTGCCAGCAGCGTGGGGACTACAGCAGAGACCCAGTACTTC. Encoded protein: CASSVGTTAETQYF.

The rearrangement uses TRBV7-2 and TRBJ1-1; D remains ambiguous. Germline V gene lookup returns CDR1 SGHTA and CDR2 FQGNSA. V lost 5 bases, J lost 1 base, and 11 bases lay in between. The CDR3 is made up of 14 amino acids. The DNA of the CDR3 is TGTGCCAGCAGCCCGAATCTGAGGAACACTGAAGCTTTCTTT. Translation: CASSPNLRNTEAFF.

In its sample, this clone was seen once. This chain links TRBV11-2 with TRBJ2-1; TRBD1 aligns across 9 bases. Germline-derived CDR1 and CDR2 are SGHAT and FQNNGV. The junction had 4 bases not matched to a gene; V was cut back by 4 bases and J by 6 bases. The CDR3 spans 14 residues. The CDR3 protein is CASSSMTGGNEQFF. The CDR3 region has the DNA TGTGCCAGCAGCTCAATGACAGGGGGCAATGAGCAGTTCTTC.